A selection of T cell receptor beta chains follows, all from one sample in a study of beta chain features in type 1 diabetes. Generated by immunoSEQ multiplex PCR, the TCRdb table keeps only in-frame clones and is missing some. The sample lists 640,000 or so clones; more than 13% were seen once. The specimen was naive CD4+ T cells from blood. The receptors were sampled from a man between 18 and 35 years old with type 1 diabetes. The CDR3 runs from the conserved cysteine through the conserved F or W. A D gene is named only where the DNA matches it firmly. A row's size may be missing; if present it is once, few, many or a size class.

v_gene	abundance	j_gene	d_gene	len	CDR3aa	CDR3nt
TRBV9	once	TRBJ2-6	TRBD1	18	CASSVVRTGPYGANVLTF	TGTGCCAGCAGCGTAGTCAGGACAGGGCCTTATGGGGCCAACGTCCTGACTTTC
TRBV30	few	TRBJ2-2	-	16	CAWSVGWGREAGELFF	TGTGCCTGGAGTGTAGGTTGGGGCAGGGAAGCCGGGGAGCTGTTTTTT
TRBV2	-	TRBJ2-1	TRBD2	15	CASSEARGGNNEQFF	TGTGCCAGCAGTGAAGCGCGGGGAGGGAACAATGAGCAGTTCTTC
TRBV25-1	few	TRBJ1-5	TRBD1	15	CASSERQGANQPQHF	TGTGCCAGCAGTGAACGTCAGGGGGCGAATCAGCCCCAGCATTTT
TRBV6-5	few	TRBJ2-1	-	14	CASSYGRLYNEQFF	TGTGCCAGCAGTTATGGGCGGCTATACAATGAGCAGTTCTTC
TRBV4-2	-	TRBJ1-1	-	15	CASSLGGLTRAEAFF	TGTGCCAGCAGCCTAGGAGGGCTGACAAGAGCTGAAGCTTTCTTT
TRBV28	-	TRBJ1-1	-	17	CASSSKPRGTMNTEAFF	TGTGCCAGCAGTTCTAAACCCAGGGGAACCATGAACACTGAAGCTTTCTTT
TRBV5-1	-	TRBJ1-1	-	16	CASSLSSGGQNTEAFF	TGCGCCAGCAGCTTATCCTCCGGGGGGCAGAACACTGAAGCTTTCTTT
TRBV19	few	TRBJ2-5	-	14	CASSMRTERETQYF	TGTGCCAGTAGTATGAGGACAGAGAGAGAGACCCAGTACTTC
TRBV30	few	TRBJ1-3	-	19	CAWSGLRGAAPDSGNTIYF	TGTGCCTGGAGCGGACTTAGGGGCGCAGCTCCAGACTCTGGAAACACCATATATTTT
TRBV4-1	-	TRBJ2-7	TRBD1	14	CASSPGQGIDEQYF	TGCGCCAGCAGCCCGGGACAGGGTATCGACGAGCAGTACTTC
TRBV7-2	-	TRBJ2-5	TRBD1	16	CASSYVAGTVQETQYF	TGTGCCAGCAGCTATGTGGCCGGGACAGTACAAGAGACCCAGTACTTC
TRBV30	-	TRBJ1-1	-	16	CAWSVQGGGAVGEAFF	TGTGCCTGGAGTGTCCAGGGCGGGGGCGCGGTGGGTGAAGCTTTCTTT
TRBV11-2	-	TRBJ2-2	-	15	CASSLAGFAPGELFF	TGTGCCAGCAGCTTAGCGGGATTCGCCCCCGGGGAGCTGTTTTTT
TRBV30	few	TRBJ1-4	-	14	CAWSRIRGTEKLFF	TGTGCCTGGAGTAGAATCCGGGGAACAGAAAAACTGTTTTTT
TRBV25-1	-	TRBJ2-7	-	15	CASSDRAGGIYEQYF	TGTGCCAGCAGTGATCGGGCCGGGGGTATCTACGAGCAGTACTTC
TRBV30	few	TRBJ1-2	-	12	CAWTGANYGYTF	TGTGCCTGGACCGGCGCTAACTATGGCTACACCTTC
TRBV18	-	TRBJ2-2	TRBD2	16	CASSPRGLASTGELFF	TGTGCCAGCTCACCACGCGGACTAGCCTCCACCGGGGAGCTGTTTTTT
TRBV7-2	-	TRBJ2-7	-	15	CASSYSTGLQYEQYF	TGTGCCAGCAGCTACTCAACGGGACTGCAATACGAGCAGTACTTC
TRBV27	-	TRBJ2-3	TRBD2	13	CASSLGTRVTQYF	TGTGCCAGCAGTTTGGGGACTAGGGTGACGCAGTATTTT
TRBV18	-	TRBJ1-2	-	12	CASSPGVDGYTF	TGTGCCAGCTCACCAGGGGTTGATGGCTACACCTTC
TRBV4-1	-	TRBJ2-7	TRBD2	14	CASSPEAGANEQYF	TGCGCCAGCAGCCCAGAAGCGGGAGCGAACGAGCAGTACTTC
TRBV29-1	-	TRBJ2-6	TRBD2	16	CSVESSGGSGANVLTF	TGCAGCGTTGAATCTTCGGGGGGCTCTGGGGCCAACGTCCTGACTTTC
TRBV29-1	few	TRBJ2-5	-	12	CSVDVQGETQYF	TGCAGCGTTGATGTGCAAGGAGAGACCCAGTACTTC
TRBV7-9	few	TRBJ1-5	-	15	CASSLAGDSNQPQHF	TGTGCCAGCAGCTTAGCAGGGGATAGCAATCAGCCCCAGCATTTT
TRBV9	-	TRBJ2-7	-	14	CASSVGLGAYEQYF	TGTGCCAGCAGCGTTGGACTGGGAGCCTACGAGCAGTACTTC
TRBV30	few	TRBJ2-5	-	17	CAWRPSGVRGLGWTQYF	TGTGCCTGGAGGCCGAGCGGCGTGCGGGGGCTGGGGTGGACCCAGTACTTC
TRBV5-1	-	TRBJ2-1	TRBD2	14	CASSSGLAGSEQFF	TGCGCCAGCAGCTCGGGACTAGCTGGAAGCGAGCAGTTCTTC